This TCR beta chain was captured by sequencing in a study of blood T cells in healthy people across ages. Then a second PCR, running about 6 to 12 cycles, was carried out with a sample-barcoded 5' primer and a J-beta primer mix. MiXCR was run by TCRdb on the 5' RACE reads, yielding one entry per CDR3 protein. The profile shows hundreds of thousands of distinct CDR3 sequences, around half of them singletons. The CDR3 is 15 amino acids. V was clipped by 1 base and J by 6 bases; unmatched bases: 3. Per germline, CDR1 SEHNR and CDR2 FQNEAQ (reference sequence). Whole-study results and caveats: Changes seen in expanded clonotypes were possibly confounded by donor CMV status left unknown. Researchers deemed the diversity estimates from one million T cells underestimates. Diversity of TCR beta correlated strongly with naive T cell percentage.

On this clonotype: Its antigen is currently unknown.

The clonotype was recovered from an older woman in good health. The material sequenced was blood. V and J are TRBV7-9 and TRBJ1-6; 7 nucleotides agree with TRBD1. As DNA, the CDR3 is TGTGCCAGCAGCTTAGGAGGGGACAGTAATTCACCCCTCCACTTT. Translation: CASSLGGDSNSPLHF. Complete variable domain (other parts from reference TRBV7-9 and TRBJ1-6): DTGVSQNPRHKITKRGQNVTFRCDPISEHNRLYWYRQTLGQGPEFLTYFQNEAQLEKSRLLSDRFSAERPKGSFSTLEIQRTEQGDSAMYLCASSLGGDSNSPLHFGNGTRLTVT.